The clone carrying this T cell receptor beta chain has a single count. What it recognizes is unknown. This CDR3 spans 15 amino acids. The J segment lost 8 bases and the V segment lost 0 bases, leaving 6 bases of the junction unmatched. Germline CDR1 reads MNHNY; CDR2 reads SVGAGI (reference sequence). The authors ran a second PCR of about 6 to 11 cycles using a sample-barcoded 5' primer and a J-beta primer mix. TCRdb analysed the 5' RACE reads with MiXCR anew, one entry per CDR3 protein. The top ten hold around 25% of the sample, which has 580,000 or so distinct CDR3 sequences, less than 60% seen once. This specimen comes from a study of blood T cells in healthy people across ages. General observations from the study: Both higher diversity and more naive CD4+ cells marked long-lived donors when set against aged donors.

Peripheral blood was drawn, ten milliliters per donor. Sequenced input: blood. The chain has TRBV6-6 and TRBJ1-3; the match to TRBD1 covers 8 bases. The sequence came from an elderly man in good health. CDR3: CASSYSRTQGDTIYF. The CDR3 nucleotides are TGTGCCAGCAGTTACTCGAGGACACAGGGGGACACCATATATTTT.